This T cell receptor (beta chain) was observed in a study of T-cell reconstitution after alpha-beta-depleted transplantation in children. Study results and caveats: There were reportedly several hundred expanded graft clones from which alpha-beta T cells came about two months after transplant. In some patients, recipient T cells and intrathymic progenitors surviving conditioning explained high day-60 diversity. Once a year had passed after transplant, T-cell counts and diversity came mostly from newly produced T cells.

Researchers prepared the TCRbeta library using unique molecular identifiers, the study reports. One entry per CDR3 protein, called by TCRdb with MiXCR from the PCR reads. The top ten hold 9.1% of the sample, which has 250,000 to 300,000 distinct CDR3 sequences, 6% to 10% seen once. This CDR3 is built from 12 residues. Trimming took off 2 bases at V and 13 bases at J, with 14 bases between the two ends. Germline loops: CDR1 MNHEY, CDR2 SMNVEV (reference sequence). This clonotype was seen repeatedly, ten times or more. Its antigen is not identified. Sequenced here: peripheral blood, sampled 360 days after TCRalphabeta/CD19-depleted stem cell transplant. The V call is TRBV27, the J call TRBJ2-5; no firm D call. The sequence was collected from a female patient between 2 and 15 years old who had a stem cell transplant for Fanconi anemia, so the T cells may come from the graft donor. CDR3 in amino acids: CASSLGPPILYF. CDR3 coding DNA: TGTGCCAGCAGTTTAGGACCGCCGATATTGTACTTC.